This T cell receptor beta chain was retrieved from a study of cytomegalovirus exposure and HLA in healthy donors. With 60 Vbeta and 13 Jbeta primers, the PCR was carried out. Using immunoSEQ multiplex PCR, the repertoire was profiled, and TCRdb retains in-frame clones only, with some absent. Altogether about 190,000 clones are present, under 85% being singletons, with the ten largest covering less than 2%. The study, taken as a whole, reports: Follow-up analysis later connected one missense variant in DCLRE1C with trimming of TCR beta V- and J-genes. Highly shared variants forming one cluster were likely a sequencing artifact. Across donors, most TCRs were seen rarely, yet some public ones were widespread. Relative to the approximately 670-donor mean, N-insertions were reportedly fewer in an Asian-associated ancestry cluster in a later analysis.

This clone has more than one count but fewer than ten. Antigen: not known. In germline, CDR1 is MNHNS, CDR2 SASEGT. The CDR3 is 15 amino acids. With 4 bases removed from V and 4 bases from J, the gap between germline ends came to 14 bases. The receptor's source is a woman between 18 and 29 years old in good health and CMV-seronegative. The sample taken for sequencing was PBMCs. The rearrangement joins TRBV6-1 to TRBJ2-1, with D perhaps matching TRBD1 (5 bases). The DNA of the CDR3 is TGTGCCAGCAGTGTAAGTCAAGGGGCGTACAATGAGCAGTTCTTC. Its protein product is CASSVSQGAYNEQFF.